The TCR beta chain described here comes from a study of PD-1 blockade in classical Hodgkin lymphoma. Study-level results: Newly diagnosed patients had baseline TCR diversity that was reportedly lower than that of healthy donors. With CD4+ cells, TCR diversity rose significantly by C4D1, but not with CD8+ cells. Newly diagnosed and completely responding patients shared comparable baseline diversity.

Specified time point: cycle 4 day 1 (C4D1), after less than seven weeks of nivolumab. Each of the patients experienced relapse following autologous stem cell transplantation, and their brentuximab vedotin exposure differed. Turning to this clone: The target antigen is unknown. A junction end diverges from the germline sequence, so it may reflect a read error.

Germline V gene sequence: CDR1 KGHSH, CDR2 LQKENI. The CDR3 is made up of 15 amino acids. Measured with immunoSEQ multiplex PCR; TCRdb has only the in-frame clones, and not every one. The sample holds over 60,000 clones; over 85% are singletons and the top ten take around 8%. This specimen consisted of peripheral blood mononuclear cells (PBMCs), obtained before the fourth cycle of nivolumab. This receptor was taken from a human donor with classical Hodgkin lymphoma. The rearrangement uses TRBV18 and TRBJ2-2, with TRBD1 as a possible D gene (6 bases). The CDR3 region has the DNA TGTGCCAGCTCAGCACCGGACAGTCCCACCGGGGAGCTGTTTTTT. Translated: CASSAPDSPTGELFF.